This is a list of T cell receptor beta chains from one sample in a study of memory CD4+ T cells and cytomegalovirus serostatus. Profiled with immunoSEQ multiplex PCR; TCRdb holds only in-frame clones, not every one. Here the sample spans around 62,000 clones, 76% being singletons. Sequenced: memory CD4+ T cells from blood. The receptors come from an adult in good health and CMV-seropositive. The conserved cysteine and the conserved F or W are not part of the CDR3 here.

v_gene	j_gene	CDR3aa
TRBV5-1	TRBJ1-1	ASRERVGGDTEAF
TRBV5-4	TRBJ1-2	ASSFESGFNYGYT
TRBV7-3	TRBJ2-2	ASSSSRTGELF
TRBV25-1	TRBJ2-1	ASSAGQGEYNEQF
TRBV9	TRBJ1-2	ASSVDPGQGFGYT
TRBV4-2	TRBJ2-3	ASSQGDRGLDTQY
TRBV29-1	TRBJ1-1	SVRRRGINTEAF
TRBV25-1	TRBJ1-2	ASSEGEGYT
TRBV29-1	TRBJ2-1	SAEGTTYNEQF
TRBV6-5	TRBJ2-1	ASSYRGVNEQF
TRBV28	TRBJ1-1	ASREQGQGGTEAF
TRBV13	TRBJ2-6	ASSLVAAGANVLT
TRBV25-1	TRBJ2-5	ASSEPSPGFLQETQY
TRBV25-1	TRBJ1-1	ASSDGGTEAF
TRBV27	TRBJ1-2	ASSLLSGQNYGYT
TRBV6-6	TRBJ2-1	ASSLGETKGQF
TRBV19	TRBJ2-7	ASSTPGLAGYEQY
TRBV5-1	TRBJ2-1	ASSFPRTGETYNEQF
TRBV27	TRBJ1-3	ASILSTHRENTIY
TRBV18	TRBJ2-5	ASSPVLGQVMETQY
TRBV14	TRBJ2-5	ASSRTDQETQY
TRBV19	TRBJ1-5	ASKTGTAANQPQH
TRBV23-1	TRBJ2-3	ASSQSDPGHHTDTQY
TRBV2	TRBJ2-3	AISSGRADTQY
TRBV19	TRBJ2-3	ASSIGAGGTDTQY
TRBV5-6	TRBJ2-5	ASSLPGGREETQY
TRBV27	TRBJ2-5	ASSNRGGQETQY
TRBV15	TRBJ1-1	ATSRALAPTQGGNTEAF
TRBV4-1	TRBJ2-7	ASSRDRAYEQY
TRBV7-9	TRBJ2-7	ASSLLRKNYEQY
TRBV29-1	TRBJ2-7	SVGTGIYEQY
TRBV19	TRBJ1-2	ASSTFGRDSYGYT
TRBV28	TRBJ2-7	ASSFKGAHYEQY
TRBV29-1	TRBJ2-2	SVEEPTGYSGELF
TRBV18	TRBJ1-1	ASSPIKGTEAF
TRBV5-1	TRBJ2-3	ASSLTGGWEDTQY
TRBV14	TRBJ2-4	ASSRIGSGRGSIQY
TRBV4-1	TRBJ2-5	ASSQVRGAGETQY
TRBV7-2	TRBJ1-2	ASSPRQGGYGYT
TRBV5-1	TRBJ1-2	ASSYRGKDYGYT
TRBV7-2	TRBJ1-3	ASSRSGGSSGNTIY
TRBV2	TRBJ1-2	AMPSRAVNYGYT
TRBV4-1	TRBJ2-6	ASSQPGGSGANVLT
TRBV28	TRBJ2-2	ASKGQGSGELF
TRBV7-8	TRBJ1-2	ASSSRGGEVNYGYT
TRBV29-1	TRBJ2-3	SVDSGTDTQY
TRBV20-1	TRBJ1-1	SAPLGTEAF
TRBV1	TRBJ2-5	TSSHRARLAGGSETQY
TRBV5-6	TRBJ2-7	ASSPPGVATYEQY
TRBV6-6	TRBJ2-2	ASTSGGLGSTGELF
TRBV7-9	TRBJ2-1	ASSRKGGSDYNEQF
TRBV2	TRBJ1-5	ASSETARNQPQH
TRBV28	TRBJ2-2	ASSFPSGWNTGELF
TRBV7-6	TRBJ2-3	ASSSRLGEDTQY
TRBV5-5	TRBJ1-5	ASSPAASYSNQPQH
TRBV2	TRBJ1-2	ASSVRDSYGYT
TRBV28	TRBJ1-5	AISRGHSNQPQH